One sample yielded the 30 T cell receptor beta chains listed below, sequenced in a study of cytomegalovirus exposure and HLA in healthy donors. The PCR used 60 Vbeta and 13 Jbeta primers. TCRdb keeps only in-frame clones here, not all; method: immunoSEQ multiplex PCR. The sample holds approximately 120,000 clones, less than 80% seen once. The material sequenced was PBMCs. The receptors stem from a woman between 45 and 60 years old in good health and CMV-seropositive.

This chain joins TRBV5-4 and TRBJ2-3; 7 bases are shared with TRBD2. The CDR3 extends over 15 amino acids. The trim removed 9 bases at V and 3 bases at J, leaving 13 bases unmatched. Looked up from germline, CDR1 is SGHNT and CDR2 is YYREEE (reference sequence). The CDR3 region has the DNA TGTGCCATTTCGGGGGGAGCGGGGCAAACAGATACGCAGTATTTT. Its translation is CAISGGAGQTDTQYF.

This chain links TRBV5-4 with TRBJ2-1; 9 nucleotides agree with TRBD1. The CDR3 totals 13 residues. V lost 3 bases and J lost 9; bases outside the gene matches: 4. CDR1 and CDR2 from the germline V gene are SGHNT and YYREEE (reference sequence). CDR3 protein: CASSWDRAGEQFF. CDR3 in DNA: TGTGCCAGCAGCTGGGACAGGGCGGGTGAGCAGTTCTTC.

V gene TRBV20-1 combines with J gene TRBJ2-5, with D possibly matching TRBD2 (5 bases). Germline-derived CDR1 and CDR2 are DFQATT and SNEGSKA (reference sequence). V dropped 4 bases and J dropped 4 bases, with 7 bases sitting between them. The CDR3 loop spans 11 amino acids. In DNA form, the CDR3 reads TGCAGTGCTATCGCGGGAGAGACCCAGTACTTC. It translates to CSAIAGETQYF.

Concerning this clone itself: The sample holds other DNA sequences that translate to the same CDR3. Here the CDR3 reads CASSWGQGEGQYF. CDR3 bases: TGCGCCAGCAGCTGGGGACAGGGGGAAGGGCAGTACTTC. The J gene is TRBJ2-7, the V gene TRBV5-1; 11 nucleotides line up with TRBD1. With 3 bases clipped from V and 9 bases from J, the junction kept 5 bases outside the gene matches. In germline, CDR1 is SGHRS, CDR2 YFSETQ. The CDR3 is made up of 13 amino acids.

The V and J genes are TRBV6-5 and TRBJ2-7, with 8 bases matching TRBD1. Germline V CDR1 and CDR2: MNHEY, SVGAGI. Germline trimming cut 5 bases from V and 2 bases from J; bases unmatched to any gene: 8. This CDR3 is built from 15 residues. The CDR3 loop reads CASSPPGQDAYEQYF. CDR3 nucleotide sequence: TGTGCCAGCAGTCCCCCGGGACAGGACGCCTACGAGCAGTACTTC.

The chain couples TRBV18 to TRBJ1-4; 7 bases map to TRBD1. The germline V gene has CDR1 KGHSH and CDR2 LQKENI. V gave up 3 bases and J gave up 3 bases; unmatched junction bases: 4. There are 15 residues in the CDR3. DNA of the CDR3: TGTGCCAGCTCACCTCTCAGGGGGGCTAATGAAAAACTGTTTTTT. Residues: CASSPLRGANEKLFF. Using reference TRBV18 and TRBJ1-4 for the parts outside the CDR3, the full variable domain is NAGVMQNPRHLVRRRGQEARLRCSPMKGHSHVYWYRQLPEEGLKFMVYLQKENIIDESGMPKERFSAEFPKEGPSILRIQQVVRGDSAAYFCASSPLRGANEKLFFGSGTQLSVL.

A few counts support this clone. The rearrangement uses TRBV7-9 and TRBJ2-7; D uncertain. The CDR3 consists of 14 residues. V gave up 1 base and J gave up 1 base, with 8 bases separating them. CDR1 is SEHNR, CDR2 FQNEAQ, per germline (reference sequence). In DNA form, the CDR3 reads TGTGCCAGCAGCTTAGGTTTCAGTTCCTACGAGCAGTACTTC. Translated: CASSLGFSSYEQYF.

V gene TRBV29-1 combines with J gene TRBJ2-1; the match to TRBD2 covers 7 bases. The CDR3 is 12 amino acids. J was trimmed by 9 bases and V by 7 bases; bases with no gene match: 9. The germline V gene encodes CDR1 SQVTM and CDR2 ANQGSEA. Here the CDR3 reads CSARTSAVEQFF. The CDR3 coding sequence is TGCAGCGCCAGGACTAGTGCGGTTGAGCAGTTCTTC.

As DNA, the CDR3 is TGTGCCAGCAGTTACTCGATGGGGACTAACAATGAGCAGTTCTTC. Protein product: CASSYSMGTNNEQFF. The chain couples TRBV6-6 to TRBJ2-1, with 7 bases identical to TRBD2. V lost 0 bases, J lost 5 bases, and 4 bases stayed unmatched. The CDR3 runs to 15 residues. Germline V lookup: CDR1 MNHNY, CDR2 SVGAGI (reference sequence).

The rearrangement uses TRBV5-5 and TRBJ2-1; 7 bases align to TRBD2. The CDR3 is 12 amino acids. The germline V gene has CDR1 SGHKS and CDR2 YYEKEE (reference sequence). Unmatched junction bases numbered 3, after V lost 3 bases and J lost 9 bases. CDR3 loop: CASSYWGGEQFF. CDR3 sequence (DNA): TGTGCCAGCAGCTATTGGGGGGGTGAGCAGTTCTTC.

The rearrangement joins TRBV7-9 to TRBJ2-5, with 7 bases that match TRBD1. Germline values: CDR1 SEHNR, CDR2 FQNEAQ (reference sequence). V lost 1 base to trimming and J lost 0 bases; unmatched junction nucleotides: 11. This CDR3 has 18 amino acids. The CDR3 spells CASSLVGDRPMYQETQYF. The CDR3 DNA reads as TGTGCCAGCAGCTTAGTCGGGGACAGACCTATGTACCAAGAGACCCAGTACTTC.

The gene calls are TRBV2 and TRBJ2-3; D is undetermined. CDR3 size: 16 residues. V was cut by 0 bases and J by 0 bases, with 10 bases left in between. CDR1 and CDR2 (germline): SNHLY, FYNNEI. CDR3: CASSEAGRPSTDTQYF. DNA of the CDR3: TGTGCCAGCAGTGAAGCGGGCCGACCTAGCACAGATACGCAGTATTTT. Drawing the rest from reference TRBV2 and TRBJ2-3, the complete variable domain is EPEVTQTPSHQVTQMGQEVILRCVPISNHLYFYWYRQILGQKVEFLVSFYNNEISEKSEIFDDQFSVERPDGSNFTLKIRSTKLEDSAMYFCASSEAGRPSTDTQYFGPGTRLTVL.

For this clone: Mismatch with germline at one junction end may stem from a read error. This rearrangement joins TRBV7-2 to TRBJ2-1; D might be TRBD2 (5 bases). This CDR3 comprises 14 residues. Per the germline V gene, CDR1 is SGHTA and CDR2 is FQGNSA. The CDR3 nucleotides are TGTGCCAGCAACTTAGCGTTGAGTTCCGATGAGCAGTTCTTC. This codes for CASNLALSSDEQFF.

As for this clone: At one end the junction does not follow the germline gene, possibly because of a read error. The chain carries TRBV7-9 and TRBJ1-2, with a weak D call TRBD1 (5 bases). Germline assignment: CDR1 SEHNR and CDR2 FQNEAQ (reference sequence). The CDR3 runs to 13 residues. The CDR3 sequence is CSSSPQGGYGYTF. The CDR3 bases are TGTTCCAGCAGCCCCCAGGGCGGCTATGGCTACACCTTC. The full variable domain, in which reference TRBV7-9 and TRBJ1-2 provide the parts outside the CDR3, is DTGVSQNPRHKITKRGQNVTFRCDPISEHNRLYWYRQTLGQGPEFLTYFQNEAQLEKSRLLSDRFSAERPKGSFSTLEIQRTEQGDSAMYLCSSSPQGGYGYTFGSGTRLTVV.

CDR3 protein: CASSEVGLAGTQYF. The CDR3 DNA reads as TGTGCCAGCAGTGAAGTTGGACTAGCCGGGACCCAGTACTTC. V and J are TRBV6-1 and TRBJ2-5; 8 bases match TRBD2. The CDR3 is made up of 14 amino acids. J was trimmed by 7 bases and V by 1 base; bases with no gene match: 5. The germline V gene has CDR1 MNHNS and CDR2 SASEGT.

V gene TRBV7-2 combines with J gene TRBJ2-3; 10 bases match TRBD1. CDR3 size: 17 residues. J gave up 3 bases and V 6 bases, and 12 bases lay outside the gene matches. CDR1 and CDR2 (germline): SGHTA, FQGNSA. The CDR3 DNA is TGTGCCAGCAGTCGCAACCCCGGACAGGGGGGGACAGATACGCAGTATTTT. As protein: CASSRNPGQGGTDTQYF. The entire variable domain, with the rest obtained from reference TRBV7-2 and TRBJ2-3, is as follows: GAGVSQSPSNKVTEKGKDVELRCDPISGHTALYWYRQSLGQGLEFLIYFQGNSAPDKSGLPSDRFSAERTGGSVSTLTIQRTQQEDSAVYLCASSRNPGQGGTDTQYFGPGTRLTVL.

The J gene is TRBJ2-7, the V gene TRBV9; TRBD1 might be the D (6 bases). V was trimmed by 0 bases and J by 7 bases, leaving 17 bases between them. This CDR3 spans 15 amino acids. The germline V gene encodes CDR1 SGDLS and CDR2 YYNGEE. The CDR3 loop is CASSVDPRTDREQYF. In nucleotides, the CDR3 is TGTGCCAGCAGCGTAGATCCCAGGACAGACCGGGAGCAGTACTTC.

This rearrangement joins TRBV10-3 to TRBJ2-2; 9 nucleotides agree with TRBD1. Trimming at V came to 6 bases and at J to 0 bases, leaving 2 bases not matched to a gene. This CDR3 region has 15 residues. Germline values: CDR1 ENHRY, CDR2 SYGVKD. The CDR3 here is CAIRGTGTNTGELFF. The CDR3 DNA is TGTGCCATCAGAGGGACAGGGACGAACACCGGGGAGCTGTTTTTT.

V and J are TRBV2 and TRBJ1-1; 7 bases agree with TRBD1. Trimming cost V 6 bases and J 3 bases; bases outside gene matches: 13. There are 16 residues in the CDR3. Germline CDR1 and CDR2: SNHLY and FYNNEI. The CDR3, as DNA: TGTGCCAGCAGCCGTCGGGGACAGCAGTCATACACTGAAGCTTTCTTT. This encodes CASSRRGQQSYTEAFF.

V and J are TRBV7-2 and TRBJ2-3, with TRBD2 as a possible D gene (6 bases). This CDR3 has 14 amino acids. Deletions cut 5 bases from V and 3 bases from J, with 12 bases between. Germline lookup yields CDR1 SGHTA and CDR2 FQGNSA. CDR3 nucleotide sequence: TGTGCCAGCAGCACCTACCGGGGGACAGATACGCAGTATTTT. Its translation: CASSTYRGTDTQYF.

The rearrangement joins TRBV10-3 to TRBJ1-1; TRBD1 might be the D (5 bases). Germline CDR1 reads ENHRY; CDR2 reads SYGVKD. Trimming removed 2 bases from V and 3 bases from J, with 10 bases in between. The CDR3 extends over 14 amino acids. The CDR3 nucleotides read TGTGCCATCAGTGAGGGGTGGGGGGACACTGAAGCTTTCTTT. This translates into CAISEGWGDTEAFF.

V usage is TRBV6-5 and J usage is TRBJ2-7; 8 nucleotides match TRBD1. The germline gives CDR1 MNHEY, CDR2 SVGAGI. The V segment lost 4 bases and the J segment 7 bases; nucleotides outside the gene matches: 6. The CDR3 is 13 amino acids. In nucleotides, the CDR3 is TGTGCCAGCAGTTCCCGGACAGGGTGGGAGCAGTACTTC. This encodes CASSSRTGWEQYF.

V usage is TRBV18 and J usage is TRBJ2-7; 8 bases align to TRBD2. The V and J ends lost 3 bases and 0 bases, in that order; junction bases with no gene match: 4. The CDR3 extends over 15 amino acids. Germline values: CDR1 KGHSH, CDR2 LQKENI. The DNA of the CDR3 is TGTGCCAGCTCACCGGGCGGGGGGCACTCCTACGAGCAGTACTTC. The encoded protein is CASSPGGGHSYEQYF.

The chain employs TRBV21-1 and TRBJ2-1; the table's D gene call, TRBD1, was not cross checked with the DNA. TRBV21-1 is an annotated pseudogene. The CDR3 is made up of 16 amino acids. The CDR3 nucleotides are TGTGCCAGCAGCGCAAGACAGTTAAACTCCTACAATGAGCAGTTCTTC. This gives the protein CASSARQLNSYNEQFF.

This clone was detected once. V usage is TRBV7-6 and J usage is TRBJ2-1; 9 nucleotides agree with TRBD2. The CDR3 sequence is 15 residues long. V gave up 1 base and J gave up 5 bases; unmatched junction bases: 3. CDR1 is SGHVS, CDR2 FNYEAQ, per germline. This CDR3 is CASSLVSGSDNEQFF. CDR3 sequence (DNA): TGTGCCAGCAGCTTAGTTAGCGGGAGCGACAATGAGCAGTTCTTC.

This rearrangement joins TRBV5-1 to TRBJ2-5; TRBD1 matches 8 bases. TRBJ2-7 explains the end of the DNA better; the J call may be wrong. CDR1 SGHRS and CDR2 YFSETQ come from the germline V gene. The CDR3 contains 15 residues. The CDR3 DNA follows: TGCGCCAGCAGCCCATCCGGACAGGGAGCCTACGAGCAGTACTTC. Translated: CASSPSGQGAYEQYF.

This clone showed up just once. This rearrangement joins TRBV5-1 to TRBJ2-5; 10 nucleotides align to TRBD1. J lost 5 bases, V lost 3 bases, and 10 bases had no gene match. The CDR3 extends over 16 amino acids. Per the germline V gene, CDR1 is SGHRS and CDR2 is YFSETQ. This chain's CDR3 is CASSSHLGQGGETQYF. In nucleotides, the CDR3 is TGCGCCAGCAGCTCGCATTTAGGACAGGGGGGGGAGACCCAGTACTTC.

The chain couples TRBV5-1 to TRBJ2-5, with 8 bases lining up with TRBD2. The trim removed 4 bases at V and 4 bases at J, leaving 6 bases unmatched. In germline, CDR1 is SGHRS, CDR2 YFSETQ. The CDR3 runs 14 residues. CDR3 residues: CASSEGLAGETQYF. Written as DNA, the CDR3 is TGCGCCAGCAGCGAAGGACTAGCTGGAGAGACCCAGTACTTC.

V usage is TRBV7-2 and J usage is TRBJ2-3; TRBD2 matches at 7 bases. J was trimmed by 3 bases and V by 2 bases; bases with no gene match: 8. Per germline, CDR1 SGHTA and CDR2 FQGNSA. The CDR3 sequence is 16 residues long. The CDR3 DNA reads TGTGCCAGCAGCTTACGGAACCGGGAGGTTACAGATACGCAGTATTTT. Its protein is CASSLRNREVTDTQYF.

This chain connects TRBV5-1 to TRBJ2-5; 8 bases map to TRBD2. This CDR3 region has 13 residues. V was pared by 2 bases and J by 4 bases, with 1 base of the junction left unmatched. Per germline, CDR1 SGHRS and CDR2 YFSETQ. The CDR3: CASSLSGGETQYF. The CDR3 DNA follows: TGCGCCAGCAGCTTAAGCGGGGGAGAGACCCAGTACTTC.